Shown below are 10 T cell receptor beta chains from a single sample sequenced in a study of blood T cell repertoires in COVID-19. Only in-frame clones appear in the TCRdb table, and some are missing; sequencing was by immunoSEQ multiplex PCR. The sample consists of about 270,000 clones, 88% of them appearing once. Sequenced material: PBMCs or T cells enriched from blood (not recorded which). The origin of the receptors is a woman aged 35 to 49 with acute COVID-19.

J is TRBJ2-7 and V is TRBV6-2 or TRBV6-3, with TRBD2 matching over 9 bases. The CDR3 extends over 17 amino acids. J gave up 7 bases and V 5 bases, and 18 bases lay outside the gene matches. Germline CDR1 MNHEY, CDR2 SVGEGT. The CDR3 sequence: CASSTHVLAGTSREQYV. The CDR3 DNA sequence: TGTGCCAGCAGTACACACGTTCTAGCGGGAACTTCGAGGGAGCAGTACGTC.

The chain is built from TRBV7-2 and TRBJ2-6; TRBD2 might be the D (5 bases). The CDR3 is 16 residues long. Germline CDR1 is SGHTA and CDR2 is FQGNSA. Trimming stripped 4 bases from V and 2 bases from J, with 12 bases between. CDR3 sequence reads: CASSSPRVTGANVLTF. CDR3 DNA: TGTGCCAGCAGCTCTCCGAGGGTAACTGGGGCCAACGTCCTGACTTTC.

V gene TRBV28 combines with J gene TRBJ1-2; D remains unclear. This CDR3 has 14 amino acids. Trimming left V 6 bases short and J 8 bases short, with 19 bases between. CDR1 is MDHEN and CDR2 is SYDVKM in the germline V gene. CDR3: CASSPDSLGRGYTF. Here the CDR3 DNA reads TGTGCCAGCAGCCCCGACTCCCTAGGAAGGGGCTACACCTTC.

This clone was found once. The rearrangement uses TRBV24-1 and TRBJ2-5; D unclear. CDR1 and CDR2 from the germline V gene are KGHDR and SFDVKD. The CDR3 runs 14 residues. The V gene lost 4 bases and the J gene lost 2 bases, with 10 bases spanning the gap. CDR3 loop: CATSDKETQETQYF. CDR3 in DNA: TGTGCCACCAGTGACAAAGAAACTCAAGAGACCCAGTACTTC.

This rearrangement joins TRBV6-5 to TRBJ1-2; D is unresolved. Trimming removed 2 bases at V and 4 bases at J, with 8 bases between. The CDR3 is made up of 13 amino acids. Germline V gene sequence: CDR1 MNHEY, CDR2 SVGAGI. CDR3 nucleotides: TGTGCCAGCAGTTACGAGGGAGCCTATGGCTACACCTTC. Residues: CASSYEGAYGYTF.

CDR3 coding DNA: TGCGCCAGCAGCTTGTCGGGGGGAGAGAATAATTCACCCCTCCACTTT. Amino acids: CASSLSGGENNSPLHF. The V and J genes are TRBV5-1 and TRBJ1-6; a possible D gene is TRBD1 (5 bases). In germline, CDR1 is SGHRS, CDR2 YFSETQ. This CDR3 contains 16 residues. V lost 1 base and J 5 bases, leaving 13 bases between the germline ends.

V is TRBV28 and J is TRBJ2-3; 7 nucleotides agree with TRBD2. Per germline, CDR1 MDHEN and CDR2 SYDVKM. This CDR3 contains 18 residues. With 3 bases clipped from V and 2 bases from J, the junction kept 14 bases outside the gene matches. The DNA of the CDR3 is TGTGCCAGCAGTTTCTATGGTGTGGGCGGGGGAGTCACAGATACGCAGTATTTT. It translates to CASSFYGVGGGVTDTQYF.

The CDR3 DNA reads as TGTGCCAGCAGCGTCGGACAGGGGGCAAATCCCCTCCACTTT. Its translation is CASSVGQGANPLHF. The rearrangement uses TRBV9 and TRBJ1-6; 11 positions match TRBD1. CDR1 and CDR2 (germline): SGDLS, YYNGEE. V was clipped by 2 bases and J by 13 bases; unmatched bases: 5. CDR3 size: 14 residues.

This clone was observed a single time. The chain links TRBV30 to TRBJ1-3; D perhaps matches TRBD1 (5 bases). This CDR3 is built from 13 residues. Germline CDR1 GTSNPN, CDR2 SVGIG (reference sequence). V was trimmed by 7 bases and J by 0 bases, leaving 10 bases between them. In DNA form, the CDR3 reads TGTGCCTCTTCCAGGGTCTCTGGAAACACCATATATTTT. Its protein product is CASSRVSGNTIYF.

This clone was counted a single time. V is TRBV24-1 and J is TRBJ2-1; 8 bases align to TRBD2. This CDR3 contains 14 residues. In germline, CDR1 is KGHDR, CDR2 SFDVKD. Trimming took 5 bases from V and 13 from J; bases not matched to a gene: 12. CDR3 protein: CATSGGLAGSDQFF. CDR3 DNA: TGTGCCACCAGTGGAGGGCTAGCGGGTAGTGATCAGTTCTTC.